A selection of T cell receptor beta chains follows, all from one sample in a study of cytomegalovirus exposure and HLA in healthy donors. The assay was immunoSEQ multiplex PCR, and TCRdb's table has in-frame clones only and misses some. The sample lists 90,000 to 150,000 clones, around three quarters seen once, with 3.3% in the top ten. Sequenced material: PBMCs. Source of these receptors: a woman aged 25 to 39 in good health and CMV-seropositive. Both conserved end residues are part of each CDR3. The order of the fields is V gene, J gene, CDR3 protein.

>TRBV6-6|TRBJ1-5
CASAGAGEPQHF
>TRBV27|TRBJ2-4
CASSPWTLLAKNIQYF
>TRBV18|TRBJ2-6
CASSPWQASGANVLTF
>TRBV5-1|TRBJ2-1
CASSFSTGPSYNEQFF
>TRBV5-1|TRBJ2-7
CASSWRGASIEQYF
>TRBV30|TRBJ1-1
CAWSHGGNTEAFF
>TRBV29-1|TRBJ2-2
CSVEGRGPQGGELFF
>TRBV5-4|TRBJ2-6
CASSDTDRAWSGANVLTF
>TRBV5-6|TRBJ2-1
CASSLVGGGDEQFF
>TRBV2|TRBJ1-1
CASSWGREPEAFF
>TRBV29-1|TRBJ1-2
CSVYPGQGENKEYGYTF
>TRBV6-6|TRBJ2-1
CASRLGGGPNEQFF
>TRBV4-1|TRBJ1-1
CASSASLLTNTEAFF
>TRBV30|TRBJ2-3
CAWEGTGKDTQYF
>TRBV28|TRBJ2-1
CASSPVADRGNEQFF
>TRBV7-3|TRBJ2-3
CASSPSGLAVTDTQYF
>TRBV11-2|TRBJ2-1
CASSRGLVAYNEQFF
>TRBV2|TRBJ1-1
CASSENGGPWAFF
>TRBV7-6|TRBJ2-1
CASSDRGYNEQFF
>TRBV28|TRBJ1-2
CASRGAGPLYGYTF
>TRBV2|TRBJ2-3
CASQGDTQYF
>TRBV18|TRBJ1-2
CASSPSDTRGYTF
>TRBV4-1|TRBJ1-2
CASSLRDSFDIPSYYGYTF
>TRBV11-2|TRBJ2-7
CASSLAFGDEQYF
>TRBV4-1|TRBJ1-3
CASNHPQGGGNTIYF
>TRBV19|TRBJ2-2
CASSAAGGRTGELFF
>TRBV7-3|TRBJ2-3
CASSRGFSERGGTDTQYF
>TRBV5-6|TRBJ2-7
CASSLVGASYEQYF
>TRBV5-4|TRBJ2-3
CASSLRLAADTQYF
>TRBV19|TRBJ1-5
CASSEGSGGNQPQHF
>TRBV5-1|TRBJ1-3
CASSSGHSGNTIYF
>TRBV10-3|TRBJ2-6
CAISSSQGVLTF
>TRBV19|TRBJ2-7
CASSMGSSYEQYF
>TRBV2|TRBJ2-1
CASSNTGLAGGVEQFF
>TRBV5-6|TRBJ1-1
CASSLAGQGYTEAFF
>TRBV6-1|TRBJ2-3
CASSEARLAGTTDTQYF
>TRBV28|TRBJ2-2
CASSLLLNTGELFF
>TRBV18|TRBJ2-2
CASSPRQGVGELFF
>TRBV7-2|TRBJ1-1
CASSLKGRGIEAFF
>TRBV5-1|TRBJ2-7
CASSPQDGSYEQYF
>TRBV11-2|TRBJ2-3
CASSSRTVTDTQYF
>TRBV14|TRBJ1-2
CASSRGLGYGYTF
>TRBV5-1|TRBJ2-1
CASSSRDRLNEQFF
>TRBV7-2|TRBJ2-5
CASSSHRQRQETQYF
>TRBV29-1|TRBJ1-2
CSVADRGYGYTF
>TRBV6-5|TRBJ2-2
CASSFRGHTGELFF
>TRBV9|TRBJ2-7
CASSAGGAGIYEQYF
>TRBV5-6|TRBJ1-2
CASRRDKVYGYTF
>TRBV14|TRBJ1-1
CASSQIDRVTEAFF
>TRBV9|TRBJ2-1
CASSVGPEAGNEQFF
>TRBV7-9|TRBJ2-3
CASSSGARTDTQYF
>TRBV5-1|TRBJ2-7
CASSFPTDGFSAYEQYF
>TRBV21-1|TRBJ1-6
CASSPGHSANNNSPLHF
>TRBV6-5|TRBJ1-6
CASRVATGGPLHF
>TRBV7-9|TRBJ2-2
CASSFVGLAGIYTGELFF
>TRBV6-6|TRBJ2-2
CASSYSFDTPVGELFF
>TRBV19|TRBJ1-2
CASTETGGGGYTF